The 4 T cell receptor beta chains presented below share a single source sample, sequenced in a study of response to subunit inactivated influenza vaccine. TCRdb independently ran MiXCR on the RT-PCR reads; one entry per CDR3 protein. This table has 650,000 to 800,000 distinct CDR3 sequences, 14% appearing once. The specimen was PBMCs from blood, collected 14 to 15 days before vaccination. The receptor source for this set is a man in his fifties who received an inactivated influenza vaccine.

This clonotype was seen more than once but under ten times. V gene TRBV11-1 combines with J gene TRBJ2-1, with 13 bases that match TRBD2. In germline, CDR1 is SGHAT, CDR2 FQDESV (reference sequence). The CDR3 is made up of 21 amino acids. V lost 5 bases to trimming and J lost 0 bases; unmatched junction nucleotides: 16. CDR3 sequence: CASSPTKRLAGGRLSYNEQFF. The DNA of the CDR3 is TGTGCCAGCAGCCCCACAAAACGACTAGCGGGGGGCCGTCTCTCCTACAATGAGCAGTTCTTC.

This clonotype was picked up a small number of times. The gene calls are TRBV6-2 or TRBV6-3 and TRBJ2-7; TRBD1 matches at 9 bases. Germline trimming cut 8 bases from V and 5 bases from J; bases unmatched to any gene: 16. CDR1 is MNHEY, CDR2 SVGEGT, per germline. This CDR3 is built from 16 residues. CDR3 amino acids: CASGTPPGTGLHEQYF. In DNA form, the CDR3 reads TGTGCCAGCGGAACCCCCCCCGGGACAGGGTTACACGAGCAGTACTTC.

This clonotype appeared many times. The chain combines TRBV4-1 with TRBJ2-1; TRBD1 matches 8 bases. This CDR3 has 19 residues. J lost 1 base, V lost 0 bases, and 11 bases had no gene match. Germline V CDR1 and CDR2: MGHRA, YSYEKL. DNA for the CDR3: TGCGCCAGCAGCCAAGATTGGGCGCCACAGGGGGTTTCCTACAATGAGCAGTTCTTC. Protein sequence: CASSQDWAPQGVSYNEQFF.

CDR3 residues: CASSPGAQETQYF. The CDR3 bases are TGTGCCAGCAGCCCTGGGGCCCAAGAGACCCAGTACTTC. This chain links TRBV5-8 with TRBJ2-5; D may be TRBD1 (5 bases). Deletions cut 4 bases from V and 1 base from J, with 8 bases between. CDR1 is SGHTS and CDR2 is YDEGEE in the germline V gene. The CDR3 consists of 13 residues.